One and the same sample provided the 11 T cell receptor beta chains below, sequenced in a study of beta chain features in type 1 diabetes (dated by TCRdb to 2016 to 2018). Libraries came from the immunoSEQ multiplex PCR assay. All of the isolated RNA was reverse transcribed with the High Capacity cDNA Reverse Transcription Kit, so expressed TCRB transcripts were sequenced. TCRdb re-hosts the immuneACCESS table, in-frame sequences only. Its copies lack some clones; in the studies checked, an unresolved V gene accounts for under half of them, and the cause for the rest is not known. Counted in this sample were some 700,000 clones; about an eighth of them appeared once. The top ten constitute less than 0.025% of the sample. Broader findings and caveats from the paper: A moderate but significant shortening of TCRB CDR3 length was observed in type 1 diabetes patients in all four CD4+ subsets.

These receptors have no known antigen. Sequenced input: naive CD4+ T cells from blood. Interpreted using the paper, the cell subset or site label stands for: true naive CD4+ T cells. All receptors come from a man aged 18 to 29 with type 1 diabetes.

V gene TRBV7-2 combines with J gene TRBJ1-5; TRBD1 matches 7 bases. This CDR3 contains 16 residues. The V and J ends lost 5 bases and 3 bases, in that order; junction bases with no gene match: 10. CDR1 and CDR2 (germline): SGHTA, FQGNSA. The CDR3 loop reads CASSAGTVGYNQPQHF. The CDR3 DNA is TGTGCCAGCAGCGCAGGGACAGTGGGTTACAATCAGCCCCAGCATTTT.

The rearrangement links TRBV19 to TRBJ2-5; 7 bases map to TRBD2. Germline loops: CDR1 LNHDA, CDR2 SQIVND (reference sequence). V lost 2 bases, J lost 3 bases, and 3 bases stayed unmatched. This CDR3 has 14 amino acids. Here the CDR3 reads CASSIPGTKETQYF. CDR3 DNA: TGTGCCAGTAGTATACCCGGGACTAAAGAGACCCAGTACTTC.

The chain couples TRBV7-2 to TRBJ2-4; 13 bases align to TRBD2. Germline V gives CDR1 SGHTA, CDR2 FQGNSA. V lost 4 bases, J lost 5 bases, and 5 bases stayed unmatched. The CDR3 runs 16 residues. CDR3 in amino acids: CASSSRTSGGQNIQYF. CDR3 sequence (DNA): TGTGCCAGCAGCTCAAGGACTAGCGGGGGCCAAAACATTCAGTACTTC.

Of note for this clone: No conserved phenylalanine or tryptophan ends this CDR3, so it is likely a read error. No DNA is shown, since the ends of the CDR3 on it are uncertain; the CDR3 is the one TCRdb lists. This sequence joins TRBV20-1 and TRBJ1-1. Counting both end residues, the CDR3 totals 8 amino acids. CDR1 and CDR2 (germline): DFQATT, SNEGSKA (reference sequence). The CDR3 protein is CSVITGAL.

This clone occurred a few times. The V call is TRBV7-2, the J call TRBJ2-5, with 9 bases fitting TRBD2. Germline CDR1 and CDR2: SGHTA and FQGNSA. There are 19 residues in the CDR3. Unmatched junction bases numbered 24, after V lost 8 bases and J lost 5 bases. The CDR3 nucleotides read TGTGCCAGCCAAGGGTCTGGCGGGGGGGTCCCCGTACCGGGTGAGACCCAGTACTTC. This codes for CASQGSGGGVPVPGETQYF.

The chain combines TRBV23-1 with TRBJ2-7; the match to TRBD1 covers 7 bases. TRBV23-1 is an ORF; its function is uncertain. V dropped 2 bases and J dropped 0; count of bases not matched to a gene: 7. The CDR3 extends over 16 amino acids. CDR3 sequence (DNA): TGCGCCAGCAGTCAAAGGGGACAGCCAAGCTCCTACGAGCAGTACTTC. It specifies CASSQRGQPSSYEQYF.

In the case of this clone: The same CDR3 can be traced to other DNA sequences in this sample. The chain combines TRBV7-2 with TRBJ1-5; the D is unclear. Trimming left V 1 base short and J 5 bases short, with 3 bases between. The CDR3 sequence is 12 residues long. Germline CDR1 SGHTA, CDR2 FQGNSA. The CDR3 DNA sequence: TGTGCCAGCAGCTTAGGCGATCAGCCCCAGCATTTT. This codes for CASSLGDQPQHF.

The chain recombines TRBV5-6 with TRBJ2-3, with D perhaps matching TRBD2 (6 bases). The V gene's germline CDR1 is SGHDT and CDR2 YYEEEE. The CDR3 spans 16 residues. V was cut by 4 bases and J by 2 bases, with 17 bases left in between. In DNA form, the CDR3 reads TGTGCCAGCAGCCGCGTTGATAGCGGTTTCACAGATACGCAGTATTTT. It yields the protein CASSRVDSGFTDTQYF. Variable domain in full (rest from reference TRBV5-6 and TRBJ2-3): DAGVTQSPTHLIKTRGQQVTLRCSPKSGHDTVSWYQQALGQGPQFIFQYYEEEERQRGNFPDRFSGHQFPNYSSELNVNALLLGDSALYLCASSRVDSGFTDTQYFGPGTRLTVL.

The V call is TRBV9, the J call TRBJ1-2, with 7 bases aligning to TRBD1. V was pared by 4 bases and J by 4 bases, with 13 bases of the junction left unmatched. CDR3 length equals 16 residues. Germline V gene data show CDR1 as SGDLS and CDR2 as YYNGEE. In DNA, the CDR3 is TGTGCCAGCAGCCCCGCGGGGCTCCAGGGGGTCTATGGCTACACCTTC. The encoded protein is CASSPAGLQGVYGYTF.

This clone was counted a few times. The J gene is TRBJ2-3, the V gene TRBV5-1, with D uncertain. The length of the CDR3 is 13 residues. Germline V gene data show CDR1 as SGHRS and CDR2 as YFSETQ. V lost 3 bases, J lost 2 bases, and 7 bases lay in between. The CDR3 reads CASSSTATDTQYF. CDR3 in DNA: TGCGCCAGCAGCTCGACTGCCACAGATACGCAGTATTTT.

This clone came up a few times. The chain recombines TRBV30 with TRBJ2-2; D remains unclear. Germline V lookup: CDR1 GTSNPN, CDR2 SVGIG (reference sequence). The CDR3 totals 14 residues. V was trimmed by 5 bases and J by 2 bases, leaving 12 bases between them. CDR3: CAWAGQDNTGELFF. CDR3 bases: TGTGCCTGGGCCGGGCAGGATAACACCGGGGAGCTGTTTTTT.